This entry describes one T cell receptor beta chain. This specimen comes from a study of T cell clonotyping in hematopoietic cell transplantation. Time point reported: recipient sample about 28 days before transplant, after cytoreduction. V was shortened by 8 bases and J by 3 bases, with 19 bases between the two germline ends. Germline lookup yields CDR1 SNHLY and CDR2 FYNNEI. This CDR3 has 15 residues. Some clones are missing from TCRdb's copy, which holds only in-frame ones; the method was immunoSEQ multiplex PCR. The repertoire holds approximately 30,000 clones, with approximately 81% as singletons.

This rearrangement joins TRBV2 to TRBJ2-5; possible D gene TRBD1, 6 bases. This specimen was peripheral blood mononuclear cells, taken before stem cell transplant. The TCR sequence derives from a man aged 35-49 years with acute myeloid leukemia. Some clones in this sample may be carry-over from other donors' samples. The CDR3 DNA reads TGTGCCAGCGCCTTCCTACAGGGCCGGGAAGAGACCCAGTACTTC. Its translation is CASAFLQGREETQYF.